This T cell receptor beta chain is from a study of cytomegalovirus exposure and HLA in healthy donors. PCR primers comprised 60 Vbeta and 13 Jbeta primers. Per the original methods: A follow-up analysis tallied around 80 million unique TCR beta chains, roughly 11 million shared. Sequencing was performed with immunoSEQ multiplex PCR; in TCRdb, only in-frame clones are kept and a portion is missing. D and trimming were read from the DNA, whereas the V and J calls and clone size are those reported in that table. Here the sample spans 130,000 to 150,000 clones, 60% to 85% being singletons. About this clone itself: Its antigen is unknown.

Study observations and caveats: Among TCR beta chains of equal frequency, HLA-associated ones were more clonally expanded in a later analysis. Later on, an analysis found that several of the most significant clusters appeared to be linked to common viral pathogens, which included parvovirus B19. Sequencing likely produced, as an artifact, a cluster of highly shared sequence variants.

CDR1 is SGHRS and CDR2 is YFSETQ in the germline V gene. The CDR3 has 13 residues. The V end was cut by 0 bases, the J end by 9 bases, with 10 bases between. This clonotype was sampled from a woman aged 40 to 50 in good health and CMV-seropositive. Sequencing was done on a sample of PBMCs. The chain has TRBV5-1 and TRBJ2-1; D uncertain. CDR3 in DNA: TGCGCCAGCAGCTTGGAGGAGTTCACTGAGCAGTTCTTC. Translation: CASSLEEFTEQFF.